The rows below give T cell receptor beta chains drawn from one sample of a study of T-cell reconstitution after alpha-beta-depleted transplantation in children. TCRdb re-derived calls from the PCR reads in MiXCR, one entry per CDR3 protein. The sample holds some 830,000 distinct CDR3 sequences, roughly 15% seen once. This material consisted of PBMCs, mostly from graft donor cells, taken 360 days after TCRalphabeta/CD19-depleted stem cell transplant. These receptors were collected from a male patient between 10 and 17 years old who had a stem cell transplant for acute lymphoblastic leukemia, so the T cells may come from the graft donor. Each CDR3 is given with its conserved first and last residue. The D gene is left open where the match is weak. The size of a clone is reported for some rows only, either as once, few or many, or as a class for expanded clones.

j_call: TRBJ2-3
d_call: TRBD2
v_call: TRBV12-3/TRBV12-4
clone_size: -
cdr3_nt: TGTGCCAGCAGCTCGACCGGGACTAGTTCGTACCCTAGCACAGATACGCAGTATTTT
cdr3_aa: CASSSTGTSSYPSTDTQYF

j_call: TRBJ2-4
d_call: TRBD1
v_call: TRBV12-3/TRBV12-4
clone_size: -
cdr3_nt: TGTGCCAGCTGTGTTCCGGGACAGGGGGGCTTAGCCAAAAACATTCAGTACTTC
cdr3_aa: CASCVPGQGGLAKNIQYF

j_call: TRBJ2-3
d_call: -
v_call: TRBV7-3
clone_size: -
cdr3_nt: TGTGCCACCGGGCACGGGACGCGTAGCACAGATACGCAGTATTTT
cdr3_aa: CATGHGTRSTDTQYF

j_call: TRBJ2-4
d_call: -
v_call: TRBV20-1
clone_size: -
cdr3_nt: TGCAGTGCCGCGTATAGAGGCAAAAACATTCAGTACTTC
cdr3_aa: CSAAYRGKNIQYF

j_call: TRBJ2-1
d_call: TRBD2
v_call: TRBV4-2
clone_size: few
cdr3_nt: TGTGCCAGCAGCCAAGGGGGCGTAGCGGGTGTACGCAATGAGCAGTTCTTC
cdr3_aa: CASSQGGVAGVRNEQFF

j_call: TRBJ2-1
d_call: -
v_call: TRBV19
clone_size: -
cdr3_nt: TGTGCCAGTACCTCCCAGGGACAAGGCTTCAATGAGCAGTTCTTC
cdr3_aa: CASTSQGQGFNEQFF

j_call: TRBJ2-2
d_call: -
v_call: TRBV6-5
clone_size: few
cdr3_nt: TGTGCCAGCAGTTACTACCAGGGATCGGCCGGGGAGCTGTTTTTT
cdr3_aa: CASSYYQGSAGELFF

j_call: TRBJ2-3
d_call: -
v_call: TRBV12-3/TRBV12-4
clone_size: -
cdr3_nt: TGTGCCAGCATTTCCAGACAGGAGCAGTATTTT
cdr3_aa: CASISRQEQYF

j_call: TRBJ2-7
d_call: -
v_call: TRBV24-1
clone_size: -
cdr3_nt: TGTGCCACCAGTGATACATCACAGTCAGACTCCTACGAGCAGTACTTC
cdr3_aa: CATSDTSQSDSYEQYF

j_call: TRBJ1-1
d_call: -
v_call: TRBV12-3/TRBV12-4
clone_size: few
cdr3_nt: TGTGCCAGCAGTCTCCGGGTTACAGGGAGGATGAACACTGAAGCTTTCTTT
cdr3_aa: CASSLRVTGRMNTEAFF

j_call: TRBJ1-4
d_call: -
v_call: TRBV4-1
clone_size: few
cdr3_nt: TGCGCCAGCAGCCAAGATAAGATCTCGGGGACGTTGTCTGAAAAACTGTTTTTT
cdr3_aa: CASSQDKISGTLSEKLFF

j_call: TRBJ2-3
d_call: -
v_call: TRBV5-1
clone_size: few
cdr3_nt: TGCGCCAGCAGCACCACCGGAGTAGCTAGCACAGATACGCAGTATTTT
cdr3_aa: CASSTTGVASTDTQYF

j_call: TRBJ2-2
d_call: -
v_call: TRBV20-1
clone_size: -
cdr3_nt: TGCAGTGCTAGAAAGCCAGGCTGGACCGGGGAGCTGTTTTTT
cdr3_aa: CSARKPGWTGELFF

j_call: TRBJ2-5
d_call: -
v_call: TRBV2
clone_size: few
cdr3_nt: TGTGCCAGCAGTGAAAGTCTAGTCGAGACCCAGTACTTC
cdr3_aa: CASSESLVETQYF

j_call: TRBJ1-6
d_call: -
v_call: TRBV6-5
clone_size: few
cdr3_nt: TGTGCCAGCAGTTACCGGGAAGCTTCACCCCTCCACTTT
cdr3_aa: CASSYREASPLHF

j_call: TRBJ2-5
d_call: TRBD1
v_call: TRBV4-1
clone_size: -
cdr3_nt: TGCGCCAGCAGTCCGGGACAGGGGATGGAGGAGACCCAGTACTTC
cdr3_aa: CASSPGQGMEETQYF

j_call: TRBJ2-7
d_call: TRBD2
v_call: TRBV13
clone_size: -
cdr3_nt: TGTGCCAGTAGCGGGATAGAATACGAGCAGTACTTC
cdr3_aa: CASSGIEYEQYF

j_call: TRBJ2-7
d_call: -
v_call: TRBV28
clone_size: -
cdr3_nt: TGTGCCAGCAGTTTATTTTCGGGGACGGGCTACGAGCAGTACTTC
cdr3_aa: CASSLFSGTGYEQYF

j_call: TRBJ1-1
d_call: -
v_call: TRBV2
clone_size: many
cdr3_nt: TGTGCCAGCAGTTTTAAAGCTTTCTTT
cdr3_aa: CASSFKAFF

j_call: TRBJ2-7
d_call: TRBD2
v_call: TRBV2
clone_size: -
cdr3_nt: TGTGCCAGCAGGCTCGGGACTAGCGCCCACGAGCAGTACTTC
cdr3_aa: CASRLGTSAHEQYF

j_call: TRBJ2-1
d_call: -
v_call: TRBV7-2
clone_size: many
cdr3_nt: TGTGCCAGCAGCTCGACACACACAGGTGGGCTTGGGAATGAGCAGTTCTTC
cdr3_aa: CASSSTHTGGLGNEQFF

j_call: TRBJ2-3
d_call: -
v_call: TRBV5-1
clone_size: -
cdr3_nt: TGCGCCAGCAGCCGCCTCGGGTCCCCCACAGATACGCAGTATTTT
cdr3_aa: CASSRLGSPTDTQYF

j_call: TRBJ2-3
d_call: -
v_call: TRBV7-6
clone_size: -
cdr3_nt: TGTGCCAGCAGCTCCCACCCCACGGATACGCAGTATTTT
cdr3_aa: CASSSHPTDTQYF

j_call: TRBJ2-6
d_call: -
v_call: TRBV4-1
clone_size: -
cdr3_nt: TGCGCCAGCAGCCCGCACGGGGCCAACGTCCTGACTTTC
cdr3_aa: CASSPHGANVLTF

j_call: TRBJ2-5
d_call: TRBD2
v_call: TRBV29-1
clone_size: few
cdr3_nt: TGCAGCGTGGGATTCCCTAGCGGGATTAAAGAGACCCAGTACTTC
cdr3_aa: CSVGFPSGIKETQYF

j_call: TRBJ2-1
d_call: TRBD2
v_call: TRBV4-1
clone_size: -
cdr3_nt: TGCGCCAGCAGCCATTTTGCGGCACTAGCGGACAATGAGCAGTTCTTC
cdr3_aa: CASSHFAALADNEQFF

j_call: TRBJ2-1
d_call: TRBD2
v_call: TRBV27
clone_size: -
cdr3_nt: TGTGCCAGCCGACTAGCGGAAGCCTACAATGAGCAGTTCTTC
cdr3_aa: CASRLAEAYNEQFF

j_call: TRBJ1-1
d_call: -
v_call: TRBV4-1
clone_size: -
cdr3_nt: TGCGCCAGCAGCCAAGATGTCGCCCTATTCTACTCTTTCTTT
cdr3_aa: CASSQDVALFYSFF

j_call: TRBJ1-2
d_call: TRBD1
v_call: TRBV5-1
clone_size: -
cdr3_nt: TGCGCCAGCAGCCGACAGACAGGGGAGTATGGCTACACCTTC
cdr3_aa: CASSRQTGEYGYTF

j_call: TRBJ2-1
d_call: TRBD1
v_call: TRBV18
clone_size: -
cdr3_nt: TGTGCCAGCTCACCCCCGGACAGGGTGGATGAGCAGTTCTTC
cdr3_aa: CASSPPDRVDEQFF

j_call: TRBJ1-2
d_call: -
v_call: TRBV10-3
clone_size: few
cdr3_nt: TGTGCCATCAGTGAGAAACCAGGAGGCTACACCTTC
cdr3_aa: CAISEKPGGYTF

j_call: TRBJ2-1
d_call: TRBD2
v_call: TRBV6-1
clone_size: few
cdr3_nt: TGTGCCAGCGGCCTGGGACTAGCGGACTACAATGAGCAGTTCTTC
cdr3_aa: CASGLGLADYNEQFF

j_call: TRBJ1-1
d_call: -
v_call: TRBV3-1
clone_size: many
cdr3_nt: TGTGCCAGCAGCCAAATGGGGGCGGGGAACACTGAAGCTTTCTTT
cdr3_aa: CASSQMGAGNTEAFF

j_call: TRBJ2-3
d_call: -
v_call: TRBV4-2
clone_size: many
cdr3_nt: TGTGCCAGCAGCCCCCCCGCAGGGGGCACAGATACGCAGTATTTT
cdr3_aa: CASSPPAGGTDTQYF

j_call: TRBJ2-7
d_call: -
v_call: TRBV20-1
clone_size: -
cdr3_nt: TGCAGTGCTAGAGTTTCGGCTACCTACGAGCAGTACTTC
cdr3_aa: CSARVSATYEQYF

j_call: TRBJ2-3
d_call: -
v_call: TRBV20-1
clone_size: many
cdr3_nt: TGCATCGACCCTCGGACCCCCCCAGATACGCAGTATTTT
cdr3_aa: CIDPRTPPDTQYF

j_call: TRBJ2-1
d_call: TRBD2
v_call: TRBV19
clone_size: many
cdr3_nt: TGTGCCAGCCGGACTAGCGGGGGAAGCTCCTACAATGAGCAGTTCTTC
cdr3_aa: CASRTSGGSSYNEQFF

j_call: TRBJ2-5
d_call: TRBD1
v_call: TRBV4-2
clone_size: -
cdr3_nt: TGTGCCAGCAGCCAAGAATGGAGACAGGGGAGGGAGACCCAGTACTTC
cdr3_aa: CASSQEWRQGRETQYF

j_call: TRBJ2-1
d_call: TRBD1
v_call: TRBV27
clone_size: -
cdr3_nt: TGTGCCAGCAGTTTACTCATCCGGAACAGGGGACCCAGCTCCTACAATGAGCAGTTCTTC
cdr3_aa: CASSLLIRNRGPSSYNEQFF

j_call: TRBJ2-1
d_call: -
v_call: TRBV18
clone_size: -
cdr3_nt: TGTGCCAGCTCACCATTGACGGGACATCAGTTCTTC
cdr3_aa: CASSPLTGHQFF

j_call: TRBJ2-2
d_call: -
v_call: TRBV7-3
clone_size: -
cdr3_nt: TGTGCCAGCAGCTACCGGGACACCGGGGAGCTGTTTTTT
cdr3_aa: CASSYRDTGELFF

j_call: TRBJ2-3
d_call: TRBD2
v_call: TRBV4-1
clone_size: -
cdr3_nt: TGCGCCAGCAGCACACCCGGGACTAGGATCCACACAGATACGCAGTATTTT
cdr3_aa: CASSTPGTRIHTDTQYF

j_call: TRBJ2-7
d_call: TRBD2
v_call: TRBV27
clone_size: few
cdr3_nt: TGTGCCAGCTCCCCCCTGGGACTAGCGGCTTCCTACGAGCAGTACTTC
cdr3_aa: CASSPLGLAASYEQYF

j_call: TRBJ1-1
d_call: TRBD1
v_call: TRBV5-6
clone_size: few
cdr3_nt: TGTGCCAGCAGCTCCCTAGGACAGGAGACGAACACTGAAGCTTTCTTT
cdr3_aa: CASSSLGQETNTEAFF

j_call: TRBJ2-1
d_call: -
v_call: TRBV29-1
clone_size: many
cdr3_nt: TGCAGCGTCGATGGAAGCGGGACAACCTACAATGAGCAGTTCTTC
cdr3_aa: CSVDGSGTTYNEQFF

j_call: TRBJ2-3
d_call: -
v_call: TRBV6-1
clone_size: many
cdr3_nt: TGTGCCAGCAGGAGCCCCACAGATACGCAGTATTTT
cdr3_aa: CASRSPTDTQYF

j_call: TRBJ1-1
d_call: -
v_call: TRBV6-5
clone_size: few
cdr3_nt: TGTGCCAGCAGTTACGCGGGGGGGCTTCCTGAAGCTTTCTTT
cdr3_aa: CASSYAGGLPEAFF

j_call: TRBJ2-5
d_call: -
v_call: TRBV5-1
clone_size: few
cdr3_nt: TGCGCCAGCAGCGTAGGTTTTAAGAAGACCCAGTACTTC
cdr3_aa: CASSVGFKKTQYF

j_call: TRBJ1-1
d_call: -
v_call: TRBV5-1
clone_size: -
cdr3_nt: TGCGCCAGCAGGGGGGATCCCCGGGCCCCGAACACTGAAGCTTTCTTT
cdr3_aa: CASRGDPRAPNTEAFF

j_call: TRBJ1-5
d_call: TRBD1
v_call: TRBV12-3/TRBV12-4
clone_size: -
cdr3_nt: TGTGCCAGCAGGGGCTGGGACAGCGATAGAGGTCAGCCCCAGCATTTT
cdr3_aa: CASRGWDSDRGQPQHF

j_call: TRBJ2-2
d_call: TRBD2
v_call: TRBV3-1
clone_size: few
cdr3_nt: TGTGCCAGCAGCCAAGGCCCTAGCGGGAGGGAAGCCGGGGAGCTGTTTTTT
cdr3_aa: CASSQGPSGREAGELFF

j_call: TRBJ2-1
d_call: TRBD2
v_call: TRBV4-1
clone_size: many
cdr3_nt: TGCGCCAGCAGCCAAGATGGGGGGCTAGCGGGGCACAATGAGCAGTTCTTC
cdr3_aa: CASSQDGGLAGHNEQFF

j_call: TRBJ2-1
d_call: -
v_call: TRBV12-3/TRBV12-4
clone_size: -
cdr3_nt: TGTGCCAGCAGTTTACCTAGGCGCGGTTTCAATGAGCAGTTCTTC
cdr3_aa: CASSLPRRGFNEQFF

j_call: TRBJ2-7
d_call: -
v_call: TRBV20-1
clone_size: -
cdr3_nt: TGCAGTGCTAGAGATGGCCTTTACGCCTCCTACGAGCAGTACTTC
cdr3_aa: CSARDGLYASYEQYF

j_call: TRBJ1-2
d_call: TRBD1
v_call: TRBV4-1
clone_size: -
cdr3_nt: TGCGCCAGCAGCCAAAACCCCGGACAGGGGGCTATTAACTATGGCTACACCTTC
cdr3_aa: CASSQNPGQGAINYGYTF

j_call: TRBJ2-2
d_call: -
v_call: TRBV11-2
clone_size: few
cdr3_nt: TGTGCCAGCAGACATCCTGGAGGGGTCGCCGGGGAGCTGTTTTTT
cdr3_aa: CASRHPGGVAGELFF

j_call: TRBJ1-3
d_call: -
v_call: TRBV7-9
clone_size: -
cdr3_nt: TGTGCCATCGGCCCCGGTCCCGTCTGCTCTGGAAACACCATATATTTT
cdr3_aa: CAIGPGPVCSGNTIYF

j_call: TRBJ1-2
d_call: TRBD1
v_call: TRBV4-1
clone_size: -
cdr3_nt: TGCGCCAGCAGCCAAGAAGGGACAGGGCTTTATGGCTACACCTTC
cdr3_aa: CASSQEGTGLYGYTF

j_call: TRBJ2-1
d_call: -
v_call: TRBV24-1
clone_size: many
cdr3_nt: TGTGCCACCAGTGCAGTGAGCAAAGGGTCGGCTCACAATGAGCAGTTCTTC
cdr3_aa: CATSAVSKGSAHNEQFF